Each of the 22 T cell receptor beta chains below was sequenced from the same sample in a study of control samples from healthy donors and cancer patients (TCRdb year 2020). Receptor libraries were prepared by the immunoSEQ multiplex PCR assay. TCRdb provides this immuneACCESS table in a form limited to in-frame rearrangements. Some clones are lacking; in checked studies, under half of them reflect an unresolved V gene, and why the rest are absent is not known. The sample profile shows 150,000 to 200,000 clones; 91% of them were found once. Roughly 2.1% of the sample lies in the top ten. The sample taken for sequencing was blood. These TCRs come from a woman in her 40s in good health.

The V gene is TRBV7-8, the J gene TRBJ2-3; 10 bases fit TRBD1. This CDR3 is built from 15 residues. CDR1 is SGHVS, CDR2 FQNEAQ, per germline. After removal of 6 bases from V and 0 bases from J, the junction contained 3 bases not matched to a gene. CDR3: CASRRQGASTDTQYF. CDR3 in DNA: TGTGCCAGCAGGAGACAGGGGGCTAGCACAGATACGCAGTATTTT.

The V gene is TRBV9, the J gene TRBJ1-1; possible D gene TRBD1, 6 bases. This CDR3 comprises 14 residues. V gave up 7 bases and J gave up 0 bases, with 13 bases separating them. From germline, CDR1 is SGDLS and CDR2 YYNGEE. The CDR3, as DNA: TGTGCCAGCTCCCTCGGGGGCATGAACACTGAAGCTTTCTTT. This sequence encodes CASSLGGMNTEAFF. Complete variable domain (other parts from reference TRBV9 and TRBJ1-1): DSGVTQTPKHLITATGQRVTLRCSPRSGDLSVYWYQQSLDQGLQFLIQYYNGEERAKGNILERFSAQQFPDLHSELNLSSLELGDSALYFCASSLGGMNTEAFFGQGTRLTVV.

This chain uses TRBV11-2 with TRBJ2-3; D is possibly TRBD2 (7 bases). Germline V CDR1 and CDR2: SGHAT, FQNNGV. CDR3 size: 17 residues. V dropped 4 bases and J dropped 2 bases, with 19 bases sitting between them. CDR3 in amino acids: CASSSDGEGGNTDTQYF. The CDR3, as DNA: TGTGCCAGCAGCTCCGACGGGGAGGGGGGGAACACAGATACGCAGTATTTT.

This chain connects TRBV27 to TRBJ2-7; 7 positions match TRBD1. The CDR3 consists of 16 residues. J was trimmed by 2 bases and V by 0 bases; bases with no gene match: 7. Germline V gene data show CDR1 as MNHEY and CDR2 as SMNVEV (reference sequence). CDR3 nucleotides: TGTGCCAGCAGTTTATCCGGGACAGAGATTCCCTACGAGCAGTACTTC. Encoded protein: CASSLSGTEIPYEQYF.

V is TRBV9 and J is TRBJ2-6, with TRBD1 identical over 7 bases. The CDR3 spans 18 residues. V was pared by 3 bases and J by 0 bases, with 9 bases of the junction left unmatched. The germline V gene has CDR1 SGDLS and CDR2 YYNGEE. The CDR3 DNA reads TGTGCCAGCAGCGCGGAACAGGGGTCCTACTCTGGGGCCAACGTCCTGACTTTC. It translates to CASSAEQGSYSGANVLTF.

The V and J genes are TRBV3-1 (or the pseudogene TRBV3-2) and TRBJ2-2; TRBD1 might be the D (6 bases). This CDR3 has 15 residues. The V end was cut by 2 bases, the J end by 7 bases, with 14 bases between. Germline CDR1 and CDR2: LGHDT and YNNKEL (reference sequence). CDR3 DNA: TGTGCCAGCAGCCAACCCAGACAGGTGGTCGGGGAGCTGTTTTTT. Its translation: CASSQPRQVVGELFF.

The table lists this clone with a count of one. The chain has TRBV7-2 and TRBJ2-3; TRBD1 is a possible D gene (5 bases). Trimming removed 2 bases from V and 8 bases from J, with 17 bases in between. CDR3 size: 15 residues. Germline assignment: CDR1 SGHTA and CDR2 FQGNSA. The CDR3 DNA reads TGTGCCAGCAGCTTAATTAGGCAGGGTTGGGGTACGCAGTATTTT. Its translation is CASSLIRQGWGTQYF.

This sequence joins TRBV5-8 and TRBJ2-1; D might be TRBD1 or TRBD2, each matching 6 bases. V was trimmed by 0 bases and J by 8 bases, leaving 18 bases between them. The length of the CDR3 is 16 residues. Germline V gene data show CDR1 as SGHTS and CDR2 as YDEGEE. CDR3 nucleotide sequence: TGTGCCAGCAGCTTGGAGAGGGGGGCCTATGGGGATGAGCAGTTCTTC. Its protein is CASSLERGAYGDEQFF.

V gene TRBV9 combines with J gene TRBJ2-1; perhaps TRBD1 as D (6 bases). V lost 0 bases, J lost 2 bases, and 9 bases lay in between. Germline V gene lookup returns CDR1 SGDLS and CDR2 YYNGEE. The CDR3 consists of 15 residues. CDR3 nucleotides: TGTGCCAGCAGCGTAGACGGGGACACCTACAATGAGCAGTTCTTC. Translating it yields CASSVDGDTYNEQFF.

The sample holds one count of this clone. This chain links TRBV27 with TRBJ1-5; D uncertain. The CDR3 covers 15 residues. The V and J ends lost 1 base and 3 bases respectively, with 10 bases between them. CDR1 and CDR2 from the germline V gene are MNHEY and SMNVEV (reference sequence). This chain's CDR3 is CASSLYEGSNQPQHF. The CDR3 DNA sequence: TGTGCCAGCAGTTTATATGAGGGTTCCAATCAGCCCCAGCATTTT.

The chain employs TRBV2 and TRBJ2-1, with D possibly TRBD2 on 7 matching bases. The length of the CDR3 is 13 residues. Germline CDR1 SNHLY, CDR2 FYNNEI. V lost 6 bases and J 10 bases, leaving 16 bases between the germline ends. CDR3 in DNA: TGTGCCAGCAGGCGGGGGCTCCAAGAGGAGCAGTTCTTC. Translation gives CASRRGLQEEQFF.

DNA for the CDR3: TGTGCCAGCAGCTTCGGATCTCACAGGGATGAGCAGTTCTTC. Translating it yields CASSFGSHRDEQFF. The chain uses TRBV7-9 and TRBJ2-1, with D perhaps matching TRBD1 (6 bases). Germline V gene lookup returns CDR1 SEHNR and CDR2 FQNEAQ (reference sequence). V lost 3 bases and J lost 8, with 14 bases in between. The CDR3 runs 14 residues. The full variable domain, with the rest looked up from reference TRBV7-9 and TRBJ2-1, is DTGVSQNPRHKITKRGQNVTFRCDPISEHNRLYWYRQTLGQGPEFLTYFQNEAQLEKSRLLSDRFSAERPKGSFSTLEIQRTEQGDSAMYLCASSFGSHRDEQFFGPGTRLTVL.

The rearrangement uses TRBV7-9 and TRBJ2-4; no reliable D call. The CDR3 spans 14 residues. CDR1 SEHNR and CDR2 FQNEAQ come from the germline V gene (reference sequence). V shed 3 bases and J shed 7 bases, with 13 bases lying between them. The CDR3 DNA reads as TGTGCCAGCAGCTTTTTTGAGGACCCGAACATTCAGTACTTC. Translating gives CASSFFEDPNIQYF.

The chain combines TRBV28 with TRBJ1-1, with D maybe TRBD1 (5 bases). CDR1 MDHEN and CDR2 SYDVKM come from the germline V gene. Trimming took 5 bases from V and 1 from J, leaving 11 bases between them. There are 14 residues in the CDR3. The CDR3 sequence is CASSIAGTNTEAFF. Here the CDR3 DNA reads TGTGCCAGCAGTATCGCAGGGACGAACACTGAAGCTTTCTTT.

The chain employs TRBV19 and TRBJ2-7; TRBD2 matches at 10 bases. V gave up 5 bases and J gave up 1 base; unmatched junction bases: 5. Germline-derived CDR1 and CDR2 are LNHDA and SQIVND (reference sequence). The CDR3 extends over 15 amino acids. The CDR3 here is CASSPLAGISYEQYF. The CDR3 DNA sequence: TGTGCCAGTAGTCCACTAGCGGGGATTTCCTACGAGCAGTACTTC.

The chain combines TRBV4-1 with TRBJ2-7, with D possibly matching TRBD2 (5 bases). The CDR3 has 16 residues. Trimming cost V 4 bases and J 3 bases, with 19 bases left between them. Germline V CDR1 and CDR2: MGHRA, YSYEKL. CDR3 DNA: TGCGCCAGCAGCCTTGCGGCCCATGACGGGGTCTACGAGCAGTACTTC. Translating it yields CASSLAAHDGVYEQYF.

The chain is built from TRBV6-5 and TRBJ1-5; 8 bases agree with TRBD1. This CDR3 region has 13 residues. Germline V lookup: CDR1 MNHEY, CDR2 SVGAGI. Trimming removed 5 bases from V and 11 bases from J; junction bases left unmatched: 8. The CDR3 nucleotides are TGTGCCAGCAGTCCATATGGGGACAGGTCCCAGCATTTT. This encodes CASSPYGDRSQHF.

This clone was picked up a small number of times. The rearrangement uses TRBV20-1 and TRBJ2-3; the D is unclear. V shed 3 bases and J shed 6 bases, with 16 bases lying between them. The CDR3 totals 14 residues. Per the germline V gene, CDR1 is DFQATT and CDR2 is SNEGSKA (reference sequence). CDR3 sequence (DNA): TGCAGTGCTAGTCACCCTCTATTGGGGGATACGCAGTATTTT. Residues: CSASHPLLGDTQYF.

The V gene is TRBV19, the J gene TRBJ2-5, with a possible D match to TRBD1 (7 bases). V was shortened by 9 bases and J by 5 bases, with 28 bases between the two germline ends. The CDR3 totals 17 residues. CDR1 and CDR2 from the germline V gene are LNHDA and SQIVND (reference sequence). For the CDR3, the DNA is TGTGCCAGCAAACCGACCAGGGGGTGGGGCGGAGGGGAGACCCAGTACTTC. Translated: CASKPTRGWGGGETQYF.

The V call is TRBV5-4, the J call TRBJ2-2, with D unresolved. Per germline, CDR1 SGHNT and CDR2 YYREEE (reference sequence). V was pared by 4 bases and J by 7 bases, with 8 bases between. The CDR3 is made up of 12 amino acids. The CDR3: CASSASGGELFF. CDR3 DNA: TGTGCCAGCAGCGCCTCGGGCGGGGAGCTGTTTTTT.

The chain combines TRBV20-1 with TRBJ2-3; D is perhaps TRBD2 (6 bases). Germline V CDR1 and CDR2: DFQATT, SNEGSKA (reference sequence). The ends were cut back, 3 bases at V and 1 base at J, with 8 bases in the middle. There are 13 residues in the CDR3. The CDR3 DNA is TGCAGTGCTAGTACGGGGGGCACAGATACGCAGTATTTT. Its translation: CSASTGGTDTQYF.

V usage is TRBV5-1 and J usage is TRBJ1-1; D call uncertain. CDR1 and CDR2 from the germline V gene are SGHRS and YFSETQ. This CDR3 is built from 14 residues. Trimming stripped 0 bases from V and 1 base from J, with 7 bases between. CDR3: CASSLGIENTEAFF. As DNA, the CDR3 is TGCGCCAGCAGCTTGGGAATTGAGAACACTGAAGCTTTCTTT.